These 30 T cell receptor beta chains share one sample of origin, sequenced in a study of OX40 agonist ivuxolimab in advanced cancers. Assay used: immunoSEQ multiplex PCR; TCRdb lists only in-frame clones, some missing. This sample has 70,000 to 95,000 clones, with under 90% found just once. The sample consisted of CD4+ or CD8+ T cells sorted from blood, taken in a trial of the OX40 agonist ivuxolimab. These receptors came from an adult with an advanced solid tumor such as melanoma, head and neck, liver or kidney cancer.

The rearrangement links TRBV2 to TRBJ1-5; D not certain. The germline V gene has CDR1 SNHLY and CDR2 FYNNEI. Trimming took 4 bases from V and 1 from J, leaving 8 bases between them. The CDR3 contains 14 residues. CDR3 in DNA: TGTGCCAGCAGTGTCCTCTACAGCAATCAGCCCCAGCATTTT. Protein product: CASSVLYSNQPQHF.

This clone was counted a single time. The V and J genes are TRBV27 and TRBJ2-6, with D perhaps TRBD2 (6 bases). CDR1 is MNHEY and CDR2 is SMNVEV in the germline V gene (reference sequence). The CDR3 contains 19 residues. The ends were cut back, 7 bases at V and 1 base at J, with 23 bases in the middle. The CDR3 region has the DNA TGTGCCAGCACTAGCGAGTGGGGGGAGGTTTGGTCTGGGGCCAACGTCCTGACTTTC. Protein product: CASTSEWGEVWSGANVLTF.

In this sample, this clone turned up once. The V and J genes are TRBV28 and TRBJ1-5, with D perhaps TRBD1 (6 bases). Germline assignment: CDR1 MDHEN and CDR2 SYDVKM. This CDR3 comprises 15 residues. V was cut by 7 bases and J by 6 bases, with 19 bases left in between. In nucleotides, the CDR3 is TGTGCCAGCAACAGGGTTGTCTTGTTTACTCAGCCCCAGCATTTT. The encoded protein is CASNRVVLFTQPQHF.

V usage is TRBV5-1 and J usage is TRBJ2-1; D not certain. CDR1 and CDR2 (germline): SGHRS, YFSETQ. V was trimmed by 0 bases and J by 6 bases, leaving 10 bases between them. CDR3 size: 14 residues. CDR3 coding DNA: TGCGCCAGCAGCTTGGAGGACCATACCAATGAGCAGTTCTTC. It specifies CASSLEDHTNEQFF.

V usage is TRBV7-6 and J usage is TRBJ2-1, with D tentatively TRBD2 (7 bases). Germline-derived CDR1 and CDR2 are SGHVS and FNYEAQ. This CDR3 contains 15 residues. The V end was cut by 5 bases, the J end by 7 bases, with 18 bases between. CDR3 sequence (DNA): TGTGCCAGCAGCAAAAGGGGGGGTCTCTGGAATGAGCAGTTCTTC. As protein: CASSKRGGLWNEQFF.

The chain uses TRBV5-8 and TRBJ1-4; D is undetermined. The V gene lost 5 bases and the J gene lost 8 bases, with 16 bases spanning the gap. Germline V gene lookup returns CDR1 SGHTS and CDR2 YDEGEE. The CDR3 has 14 residues. This chain's CDR3 is CASSPLSSEEKLFF. CDR3 sequence (DNA): TGTGCCAGCAGTCCGTTAAGTAGCGAGGAAAAACTGTTTTTT. The whole variable domain, remainder taken from reference TRBV5-8 and TRBJ1-4, is EAGVTQSPTHLIKTRGQQATLRCSPISGHTSVYWYQQALGLGLQFLLWYDEGEERNRGNFPPRFSGRQFPNYSSELNVNALELEDSALYLCASSPLSSEEKLFFGSGTQLSVL.

This chain joins TRBV27 and TRBJ1-2; 8 bases map to TRBD1. The germline V gene has CDR1 MNHEY and CDR2 SMNVEV (reference sequence). The CDR3 contains 18 residues. V lost 0 bases to trimming and J lost 0 bases; unmatched junction nucleotides: 9. CDR3 sequence reads: CASSLSREDRATNYGYTF. CDR3 in DNA: TGTGCCAGCAGTTTATCGAGAGAGGACAGGGCAACTAACTATGGCTACACCTTC.

The chain joins TRBV6-1 to TRBJ2-7; D perhaps matches TRBD2 (6 bases). Per germline, CDR1 MNHNS and CDR2 SASEGT. The CDR3 length is 14 residues. Deletions cut 3 bases from V and 13 bases from J, with 22 bases between. CDR3 region: CASSDSEGRTRLYV. As DNA, the CDR3 is TGTGCCAGCAGTGATTCGGAGGGACGGACCCGCCTATACGTC.

The chain links TRBV7-9 to TRBJ2-2, with D possibly being TRBD1 (6 bases). CDR3 length: 16 residues. With 5 bases removed from V and 2 bases from J, the gap between germline ends came to 15 bases. From germline, CDR1 is SEHNR and CDR2 FQNEAQ (reference sequence). Written as DNA, the CDR3 is TGTGCCAGCAGCACACGGACAGTGGGAAACACCGGGGAGCTGTTTTTT. As protein: CASSTRTVGNTGELFF.

This clone was seen a single time. The J gene is TRBJ2-5, the V gene TRBV6-5; D is possibly TRBD1 (6 bases). The germline V and J ends were trimmed by 5 bases and 1 base, with 11 bases remaining between them. This CDR3 region has 14 residues. The V gene's germline CDR1 is MNHEY and CDR2 SVGAGI. This CDR3 reads CASSPPDSQETQYF. As DNA, the CDR3 is TGTGCCAGCAGTCCCCCGGACAGCCAAGAGACCCAGTACTTC.

The chain carries TRBV19 and TRBJ2-1; either TRBD1 or TRBD2 may fit D (6 bases each). V lost 2 bases and J lost 1, with 18 bases in between. This CDR3 contains 18 residues. Germline assignment: CDR1 LNHDA and CDR2 SQIVND (reference sequence). The CDR3 sequence: CASSITTRGVPSYNEQFF. Written as DNA, the CDR3 is TGTGCCAGTAGTATAACGACTAGGGGGGTCCCATCCTACAATGAGCAGTTCTTC.

This clone came up a few times. This chain joins TRBV19 and TRBJ1-3; D is perhaps TRBD1 (6 bases). Trimming cost V 7 bases and J 0 bases, with 25 bases left between them. CDR1 is LNHDA and CDR2 is SQIVND in the germline V gene (reference sequence). This CDR3 region has 19 residues. CDR3 in amino acids: CASTTMAFSGASSGNTIYF. CDR3 DNA sequence: TGTGCCAGTACTACAATGGCGTTTTCAGGGGCGAGCTCTGGAAACACCATATATTTT.

The V call is TRBV7-3, the J call TRBJ1-1, with D maybe TRBD1 (5 bases). Germline V CDR1 and CDR2: SGHTA, FQGTGA. V was pared by 3 bases and J by 4 bases, with 15 bases between. The CDR3 is made up of 15 amino acids. This CDR3 reads CASSFQGSVSTEAFF. The CDR3 DNA reads as TGTGCCAGCAGCTTTCAGGGTTCCGTTAGCACTGAAGCTTTCTTT.

Concerning this clone: The germline gene is not matched at one end of the junction; a read error may be the cause. Distinct nucleotide sequences in the sample also encode this CDR3. The rearrangement uses TRBV7-7 and TRBJ1-2, with a tentative D call TRBD1 (5 bases). The CDR3 runs 15 residues. Germline loops: CDR1 SSHAT, CDR2 FNYEAQ (reference sequence). This CDR3 reads CASSSPGGGVEGYTF. CDR3 coding DNA: TGTGCTAGCAGCTCCCCGGGGGGAGGGGTCGAAGGCTACACCTTC.

The CDR3 DNA reads TGTGCCAGCAGCTTACCCGCGGGGAGCACAGATACGCAGTATTTT. Translated: CASSLPAGSTDTQYF. The gene calls are TRBV9 and TRBJ2-3; possibly TRBD2 for D (6 bases). The ends were cut back, 4 bases at V and 0 bases at J, with 12 bases in the middle. This CDR3 has 15 amino acids. From germline, CDR1 is SGDLS and CDR2 YYNGEE. Full variable domain (missing parts from reference TRBV9 and TRBJ2-3): DSGVTQTPKHLITATGQRVTLRCSPRSGDLSVYWYQQSLDQGLQFLIQYYNGEERAKGNILERFSAQQFPDLHSELNLSSLELGDSALYFCASSLPAGSTDTQYFGPGTRLTVL.

The chain has TRBV6-1 and TRBJ1-1; TRBD1 agrees at 8 bases. Looked up from germline, CDR1 is MNHNS and CDR2 is SASEGT. Trimming took 2 bases from V and 4 from J; bases not matched to a gene: 9. The CDR3 covers 16 residues. In DNA form, the CDR3 reads TGTGCCAGCAGTGAATACGGGCAGGGGGCTGGCACTGAAGCTTTCTTT. Translating gives CASSEYGQGAGTEAFF.

The chain carries TRBV5-4 and TRBJ2-7, with D perhaps matching TRBD1 (7 bases). The V and J ends lost 4 bases and 2 bases respectively, with 16 bases between them. CDR3 length: 15 amino acids. Per germline, CDR1 SGHNT and CDR2 YYREEE (reference sequence). The CDR3 reads CASSTRQGGTYEQYV. The CDR3 DNA reads as TGTGCCAGCAGCACGCGGCAGGGGGGTACCTACGAGCAGTACGTC.

CDR3 amino acids: CASSENVPGTRDSPLHF. CDR3 nucleotides: TGTGCCAGCAGTGAAAATGTTCCCGGGACCAGGGATTCACCCCTCCACTTT. The chain joins TRBV2 to TRBJ1-6; tentative D call: TRBD1 (5 bases). CDR1 and CDR2 from the germline V gene are SNHLY and FYNNEI. The CDR3 spans 17 residues. V was pared by 2 bases and J by 8 bases, with 19 bases between.

The gene calls are TRBV2 and TRBJ1-6; TRBD1 might be the D (6 bases). V lost 8 bases to trimming and J lost 6 bases, with 23 bases between them. The CDR3 is 17 residues long. CDR1 and CDR2 from the germline V gene are SNHLY and FYNNEI. CDR3 in amino acids: CASYRAAGETGNSPLHF. DNA for the CDR3: TGTGCCAGCTACAGGGCGGCAGGGGAGACGGGTAATTCACCCCTCCACTTT.

The chain has TRBV7-9 and TRBJ2-3; D call uncertain. Trimming removed 5 bases from V and 4 bases from J, with 10 bases in between. The germline V gene encodes CDR1 SEHNR and CDR2 FQNEAQ (reference sequence). CDR3 size: 13 residues. The CDR3 sequence: CASSPWVPDTQYF. DNA of the CDR3: TGTGCCAGCAGCCCCTGGGTTCCAGATACGCAGTATTTT.

Written as DNA, the CDR3 is TGTGCCATCAGTGGACCGGGACAGGGCTCCTACGAGCAGTACTTC. Amino acid sequence: CAISGPGQGSYEQYF. V gene TRBV10-3 combines with J gene TRBJ2-7; 9 bases are a match to TRBD1. The V gene end was trimmed by 4 bases and the J gene end by 0 bases; junction bases not matched to a gene: 4. Per the germline V gene, CDR1 is ENHRY and CDR2 is SYGVKD. This CDR3 is 15 amino acids long.

The chain links TRBV27 to TRBJ2-2; TRBD1 matches at 11 bases. Germline V CDR1 and CDR2: MNHEY, SMNVEV (reference sequence). V was pared by 6 bases and J by 5 bases, with 5 bases of the junction left unmatched. The CDR3 has 15 amino acids. CDR3 sequence reads: CASRSGTGGTGELFF. CDR3 bases: TGTGCCAGCAGATCCGGGACAGGGGGGACCGGGGAGCTGTTTTTT.

The genes are TRBV27 and TRBJ1-1; the D gene is possibly TRBD1 (5 bases). With 2 bases removed from V and 8 bases from J, the gap between germline ends came to 12 bases. The CDR3 is 13 residues long. Germline CDR1 reads MNHEY; CDR2 reads SMNVEV (reference sequence). The CDR3 sequence: CASSLDYGAEAFF. For the CDR3, the DNA is TGTGCCAGCAGTTTAGATTACGGGGCCGAAGCTTTCTTT.

V usage is TRBV28 and J usage is TRBJ2-7; no reliable D call. Germline V gives CDR1 MDHEN, CDR2 SYDVKM. V was trimmed by 5 bases and J by 2 bases, leaving 10 bases between them. The CDR3 totals 13 residues. DNA of the CDR3: TGTGCCAGCAGTCCCTCCCAGCCCTACGAGCAGTACTTC. Encoded protein: CASSPSQPYEQYF.

The chain joins TRBV6-6 to TRBJ2-1; no firm D call. Trimming shortened V by 5 bases and J by 8 bases, and 13 bases separated the two germline ends. The CDR3 extends over 13 amino acids. Germline-derived CDR1 and CDR2 are MNHNY and SVGAGI (reference sequence). The CDR3 protein is CASSQRVIDEQFF. The DNA of the CDR3 is TGTGCCAGCAGTCAAAGGGTGATCGATGAGCAGTTCTTC.

The chain carries TRBV30 and TRBJ2-1; 13 nucleotides line up with TRBD2. The CDR3 has 21 amino acids. Germline trimming cut 1 base from V and 1 base from J; bases unmatched to any gene: 16. Germline CDR1 and CDR2: GTSNPN and SVGIG (reference sequence). CDR3 in DNA: TGTGCCTGGAGTGCCAATCCCGGACTAGCGGGAGTCCCGGTTTCCTACAATGAGCAGTTCTTC. It encodes CAWSANPGLAGVPVSYNEQFF. The full variable domain, with the rest looked up from reference TRBV30 and TRBJ2-1, is SQTIHQWPATLVQPVGSPLSLECTVEGTSNPNLYWYRQAAGRGLQLLFYSVGIGQISSEVPQNLSASRPQDRQFILSSKKLLLSDSGFYLCAWSANPGLAGVPVSYNEQFFGPGTRLTVL.

The sample holds one count of this clone. The V gene is TRBV28, the J gene TRBJ2-7; 7 bases are shared with TRBD1. The CDR3 spans 17 residues. V gave up 2 bases and J gave up 0 bases; unmatched junction bases: 10. The V gene's germline CDR1 is MDHEN and CDR2 SYDVKM. CDR3 protein: CASSLGVRQGSSYEQYF. CDR3 nucleotides: TGTGCCAGCAGTTTAGGGGTGCGACAGGGCAGCTCCTACGAGCAGTACTTC.

This clone was recorded only once. Its ends do not fully match the called genes, so a read error is possible. The sample holds other DNA sequences that translate to the same CDR3. This rearrangement joins TRBV13 to TRBJ1-2; D is possibly TRBD1 (5 bases). Germline values: CDR1 PRHDT, CDR2 FYEKMQ (reference sequence). The length of the CDR3 is 14 residues. CDR3 coding DNA: TGTGCCAGCACCCAGGGCCGTGCTAACTATGGTTACACCTTC. Its translation: CASTQGRANYGYTF.

The rearrangement joins TRBV27 to TRBJ2-1, with TRBD2 matching over 9 bases. The germline CDR1 and CDR2 sequences are MNHEY and SMNVEV (reference sequence). Trimming removed 8 bases from V and 2 bases from J; junction bases left unmatched: 4. This CDR3 has 14 amino acids. CDR3 sequence: CASRSGSTYNEQFF. The CDR3 DNA reads as TGTGCCAGCCGTAGCGGGAGCACCTACAATGAGCAGTTCTTC.

The CDR3 protein is CASSSGQGRDEQFF. As DNA, the CDR3 is TGTGCCAGCAGCTCCGGGCAGGGGAGGGATGAGCAGTTCTTC. The chain couples TRBV11-2 to TRBJ2-1, with D tentatively TRBD2 (7 bases). CDR1 is SGHAT, CDR2 FQNNGV, per germline. Deletions cut 4 bases from V and 8 bases from J, with 15 bases between. The CDR3 is 14 amino acids.